One and the same sample provided the 19 T cell receptor beta chains below, sequenced in a study of CD8 T cells in ankylosing spondylitis. Points from the study as a whole: Characteristic of ankylosing spondylitis blood, it appeared, was a TCR beta motif comprising several highly homologous variants.

For these receptors, no antigen is known. A single record per CDR3 protein comes from TCRdb applying MiXCR to the 5' RACE reads. In the table there are about 510,000 distinct CDR3 sequences, approximately 5% of which are singletons. Sequencing used blood, either unsorted or a sorted T cell fraction (not recorded which). Receptor source: a male donor with ankylosing spondylitis.

This clonotype was seen at least ten times. This chain connects TRBV20-1 to TRBJ1-3; D unclear. Trimming removed 5 bases at V and 0 bases at J, with 11 bases between. The CDR3 has 14 amino acids. Germline V CDR1 and CDR2: DFQATT, SNEGSKA (reference sequence). CDR3 loop: CSAVPPLSGNTIYF. In DNA, the CDR3 is TGCAGTGCTGTCCCGCCCCTCTCTGGAAACACCATATATTTT.

This clonotype was seen repeatedly, ten times or more. The J gene is TRBJ2-3, the V gene TRBV7-2, with D perhaps TRBD2 (5 bases). Germline V lookup: CDR1 SGHTA, CDR2 FQGNSA. CDR3 length: 14 residues. Trimming stripped 2 bases from V and 2 bases from J, with 8 bases between. In nucleotides, the CDR3 is TGTGCCAGCAGCTTAAGCCTAGCCACAGATACGCAGTATTTT. As protein: CASSLSLATDTQYF.

The table lists this clonotype with many counts. This CDR3 reads CATSDPGTSTEAFF. The CDR3 bases are TGTGCCACCAGTGATCCAGGGACCAGCACTGAAGCTTTCTTT. This chain uses TRBV24-1 with TRBJ1-1, with a weak D call TRBD1 (5 bases). Deletions cut 3 bases from V and 4 bases from J, with 11 bases between. There are 14 residues in the CDR3. CDR1 and CDR2 from the germline V gene are KGHDR and SFDVKD.

With regard to this clonotype: This may stem from a read error, because a much larger clone lies one nucleotide away. V usage is TRBV20-1 and J usage is TRBJ1-5; D is ambiguous. CDR3 length: 14 amino acids. Germline CDR1 reads DFQATT; CDR2 reads SNEGSKA (reference sequence). The DNA of the CDR3 is TGCAGTACTAGGGCCGCTAATAGCAATCAGCCCCAGCATTTT. Protein sequence: CSTRAANSNQPQHF.

This clonotype was detected ten times or more. The chain uses TRBV20-1 and TRBJ2-1, with TRBD1 matching 9 bases. The CDR3 is 15 residues long. The germline V gene has CDR1 DFQATT and CDR2 SNEGSKA (reference sequence). V lost 0 bases to trimming and J lost 3 bases; unmatched junction nucleotides: 3. The CDR3 bases are TGCAGTGCTAGAGAAGGGACAGGGTACTACAATGAGCAGTTCTTC. Translation: CSAREGTGYYNEQFF.

Only a few counts were recorded for this clonotype. The junction differs from germline at one of its ends, possibly a read error. V gene TRBV3-1 combines with J gene TRBJ2-7, with D possibly being TRBD2 (6 bases). The CDR3 runs to 19 residues. Germline loops: CDR1 LGHDT, CDR2 YNNKEL (reference sequence). CDR3 sequence: CACSSMDPGSGALPYEQYF. The CDR3 DNA reads TGTGCCTGCAGCTCCATGGACCCAGGGTCGGGAGCGCTTCCATACGAGCAGTACTTC.

The rearrangement joins TRBV27 to TRBJ2-7; D is possibly TRBD2 (6 bases). The germline gives CDR1 MNHEY, CDR2 SMNVEV (reference sequence). This CDR3 contains 16 residues. The V and J ends lost 5 bases and 7 bases respectively, with 24 bases between them. This chain's CDR3 is CASSPSEGGTGLEQYF. The DNA for the CDR3 is TGTGCCAGCAGTCCATCGGAGGGCGGTACGGGCTTGGAGCAGTACTTC.

This clonotype has just a few counts. The chain couples TRBV3-1 to TRBJ1-2; 7 nucleotides match TRBD1. The CDR3 loop spans 14 amino acids. Trimming removed 0 bases from V and 6 bases from J; junction bases left unmatched: 4. Germline V gene data show CDR1 as LGHDT and CDR2 as YNNKEL (reference sequence). CDR3 bases: TGTGCCAGCAGCCAAGATGGGACAGCGGATGGCTACACCTTC. Protein product: CASSQDGTADGYTF.

This clonotype was recorded many times. The V and J genes are TRBV7-2 and TRBJ2-1, with 7 bases fitting TRBD2. After removal of 1 base from V and 7 bases from J, the junction contained 7 bases not matched to a gene. This CDR3 is built from 15 residues. From germline, CDR1 is SGHTA and CDR2 FQGNSA. CDR3: CASSLDRGRANEQFF. The CDR3 DNA reads TGTGCCAGCAGCTTAGATCGGGGGAGGGCAAATGAGCAGTTCTTC.

This clonotype was detected ten times or more. The gene calls are TRBV7-2 and TRBJ2-1; D is unresolved. V dropped 3 bases and J dropped 4 bases, with 7 bases sitting between them. This CDR3 has 13 amino acids. Germline V CDR1 and CDR2: SGHTA, FQGNSA. The CDR3 DNA reads TGTGCCAGCAGCTTTCGACCTTACAATGAGCAGTTCTTC. It codes for CASSFRPYNEQFF.

This clonotype has just a few counts. The CDR3 region is CSAPRTSAHNEQFF. CDR3 nucleotide sequence: TGCAGTGCTCCCCGGACTAGCGCACACAATGAGCAGTTCTTC. This rearrangement joins TRBV20-1 to TRBJ2-1; 9 bases map to TRBD2. CDR1 is DFQATT, CDR2 SNEGSKA, per germline (reference sequence). With 5 bases clipped from V and 5 bases from J, the junction kept 7 bases outside the gene matches. The CDR3 sequence is 14 residues long.

This clonotype was detected many times. The chain is built from TRBV5-1 and TRBJ1-1; 10 bases fit TRBD1. The CDR3 covers 16 residues. CDR1 is SGHRS and CDR2 is YFSETQ in the germline V gene. V lost 4 bases and J lost 0; bases outside the gene matches: 6. CDR3 nucleotides: TGCGCCAGCAGCCCTGGGACAGGGGCGATGAACACTGAAGCTTTCTTT. Its protein product is CASSPGTGAMNTEAFF.

There are many counts of this clonotype. The rearrangement links TRBV7-9 to TRBJ1-5; 7 bases fit TRBD1. CDR1 and CDR2 (germline): SEHNR, FQNEAQ (reference sequence). With V trimmed by 8 bases and J by 4 bases, 5 bases remained unmatched. The CDR3 runs to 13 residues. The CDR3 reads CASQGGWNQPQHF. CDR3 nucleotides: TGTGCCAGCCAGGGGGGCTGGAATCAGCCCCAGCATTTT.

In its sample, this clonotype was seen many times. This chain joins TRBV5-6 and TRBJ1-4; no clear D. CDR3 length: 14 residues. Trimming removed 0 bases at V and 7 bases at J, with 10 bases between. The germline CDR1 and CDR2 sequences are SGHDT and YYEEEE. In nucleotides, the CDR3 is TGTGCCAGCAGCTTGGGGAGGTTCGGTGAAAAACTGTTTTTT. This translates into CASSLGRFGEKLFF.

There are many counts of this clonotype. The chain combines TRBV5-1 with TRBJ1-1; 12 nucleotides agree with TRBD1. V lost 5 bases to trimming and J lost 4 bases; unmatched junction nucleotides: 3. The germline V gene has CDR1 SGHRS and CDR2 YFSETQ. The CDR3 loop spans 14 amino acids. The DNA for the CDR3 is TGCGCCAGCAGTCCGGGACAGGGGGCCACTGAAGCTTTCTTT. Residues: CASSPGQGATEAFF.

Many counts were recorded for this clonotype. V usage is TRBV7-9 and J usage is TRBJ2-7, with a tentative D call TRBD1 (5 bases). Trimming shortened V by 5 bases and J by 3 bases, and 14 bases separated the two germline ends. Germline V CDR1 and CDR2: SEHNR, FQNEAQ (reference sequence). The CDR3 has 14 amino acids. CDR3 amino acids: CASSNKGVHYEQYF. CDR3 DNA sequence: TGTGCCAGCAGCAATAAAGGGGTGCACTACGAGCAGTACTTC.

Concerning this clonotype itself: Just one base apart from a much larger clone, this may be a read error. A read error is likely, as this CDR3 ends without the conserved phenylalanine or tryptophan. The chain uses TRBV5-6 and TRBJ2-1, with 11 nucleotides matching TRBD2. The V gene's germline CDR1 is SGHDT and CDR2 YYEEEE. Losses at the gene ends were 7 bases for V and 8 bases for J; bases not matched to a gene: 11. The CDR3 loop spans 15 amino acids. This CDR3 is CASGRLAGILDEQFV. As DNA, the CDR3 is TGTGCCAGCGGTCGACTAGCGGGGATATTGGATGAGCAGTTCGTC.

This clonotype was observed many times. The J gene is TRBJ2-1, the V gene TRBV29-1; TRBD2 agrees at 9 bases. This CDR3 comprises 16 residues. Germline V gene sequence: CDR1 SQVTM, CDR2 ANQGSEA. V dropped 0 bases and J dropped 7; count of bases not matched to a gene: 10. The CDR3 loop is CSVEDWVAGERNEQFF. The CDR3 DNA is TGCAGCGTTGAAGATTGGGTAGCGGGAGAGCGGAATGAGCAGTTCTTC.

This chain connects TRBV29-1 to TRBJ1-4; 10 bases map to TRBD1. The CDR3 consists of 14 residues. With 7 bases clipped from V and 7 bases from J, the junction kept 9 bases outside the gene matches. The germline gives CDR1 SQVTM, CDR2 ANQGSEA. The chain's CDR3 is CSALGQGDGEKLFF. The CDR3 region has the DNA TGCAGCGCCCTCGGACAGGGGGATGGTGAAAAACTGTTTTTT.